This T cell receptor beta chain was profiled in a study of beta chain features in type 1 diabetes. The study's findings and limits: Moderate but significant shortening of TCRB CDR3s was recorded in all four CD4+ subsets from Type 1 diabetes patients.

A single heparinised draw of about 120 mL on average was taken per donor. About this clone: Its cognate antigen is unknown.

The V gene's germline CDR1 is SGHNT and CDR2 YYREEE (reference sequence). The trim removed 3 bases at V and 2 bases at J, leaving 5 bases unmatched. The CDR3 spans 15 residues. Sequencing targeted expressed TCRB transcripts, as all isolated RNA had been reverse transcribed. The average output of naive, central memory and regulatory T cell samples was millions of reads. TCRdb keeps only in-frame clones here, not all; method: immunoSEQ multiplex PCR. The sample contains 250,000 to 300,000 clones, roughly 13% of which appear only once. The sequence derives from a man aged 25-45 years with type 1 diabetes. The chain has TRBV5-4 and TRBJ2-3; the match to TRBD2 covers 8 bases. Sequencing used naive CD4+ T cells from blood. The CDR3 DNA reads as TGTGCCAGCAGCTCCCGGACTAGCCTCACAGATACGCAGTATTTT. Amino acid sequence: CASSSRTSLTDTQYF.